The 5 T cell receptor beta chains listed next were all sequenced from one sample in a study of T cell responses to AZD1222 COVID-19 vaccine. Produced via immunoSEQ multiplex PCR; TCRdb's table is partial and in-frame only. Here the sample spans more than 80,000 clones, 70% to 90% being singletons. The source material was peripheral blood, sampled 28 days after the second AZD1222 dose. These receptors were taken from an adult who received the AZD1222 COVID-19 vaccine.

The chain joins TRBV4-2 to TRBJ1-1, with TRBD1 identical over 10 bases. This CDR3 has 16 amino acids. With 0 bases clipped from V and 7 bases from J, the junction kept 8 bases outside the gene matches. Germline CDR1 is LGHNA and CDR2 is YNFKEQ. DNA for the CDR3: TGTGCCAGCAGCCAAGATGGGGGGACAGGGGTTGATGAAGCTTTCTTT. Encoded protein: CASSQDGGTGVDEAFF.

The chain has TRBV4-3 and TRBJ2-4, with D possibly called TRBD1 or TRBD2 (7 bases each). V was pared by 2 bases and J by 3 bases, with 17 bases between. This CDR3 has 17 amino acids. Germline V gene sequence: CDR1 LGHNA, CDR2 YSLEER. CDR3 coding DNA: TGCGCCAGCAGCCAATACCAGGGGGGAGGGGACAAAAACATTCAGTACTTC. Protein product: CASSQYQGGGDKNIQYF.

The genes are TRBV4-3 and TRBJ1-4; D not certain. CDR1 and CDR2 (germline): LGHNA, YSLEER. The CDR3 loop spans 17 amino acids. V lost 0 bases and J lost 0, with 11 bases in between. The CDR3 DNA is TGCGCCAGCAGCCAAGAGTTGAGTTTTACAACTAATGAAAAACTGTTTTTT. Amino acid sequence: CASSQELSFTTNEKLFF.

The CDR3, as DNA: TGTGCCAGCAGCTCCACCCCCTTACAGGGGACCCTACCGTTCTTC. It specifies CASSSTPLQGTLPFF. The chain is built from TRBV7-9 and TRBJ2-1, with 7 bases that match TRBD1. The germline V gene has CDR1 SEHNR and CDR2 FQNEAQ (reference sequence). Trimming removed 4 bases from V and 15 bases from J; junction bases left unmatched: 18. The length of the CDR3 is 15 residues.

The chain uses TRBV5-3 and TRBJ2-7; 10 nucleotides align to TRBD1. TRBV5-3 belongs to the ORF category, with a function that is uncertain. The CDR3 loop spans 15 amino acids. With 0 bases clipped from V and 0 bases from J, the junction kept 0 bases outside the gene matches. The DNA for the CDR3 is TGTGCCAGAAGCTTGGGGACAGGGGGCTCCTACGAGCAGTACGTC. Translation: CARSLGTGGSYEQYV.